These T cell receptor beta chains were read from a single sample in a study of vaccination and CD4 T cells after COVID-19. TCRdb reprocessed the PCR reads with MiXCR, giving one entry per CDR3 protein. The sample contains just under 10,000 distinct CDR3 sequences, 45% to 55% of which appear only once. Their antigens remain unidentified. The sample was CD4+ T cells from blood, cultured in vitro. The receptor set was obtained from a human donor who had recovered from COVID-19. Both conserved end residues are part of each CDR3. The D gene is left open where the match is weak. The size field is filled for only some rows; it gives once, few, many or a size class.

V gene: TRBV20-1
clone size: few
D gene: NA
J gene: TRBJ1-2
CDR3 protein: CSAREAGLLANYGYTF
CDR3 DNA: TGCAGTGCTAGAGAGGCAGGGCTCCTAGCTAACTATGGCTACACCTTC

V gene: TRBV5-1
clone size: NA
D gene: TRBD1
J gene: TRBJ1-2
CDR3 protein: CASSIGQGAYGYTF
CDR3 DNA: TGCGCCAGCAGCATAGGACAGGGGGCCTATGGCTACACCTTC

V gene: TRBV18
clone size: NA
D gene: NA
J gene: TRBJ1-3
CDR3 protein: CASSPLDSGSGNTIYF
CDR3 DNA: TGTGCCAGCTCACCTCTCGATTCCGGCTCTGGAAACACCATATATTTT

V gene: TRBV12-3/TRBV12-4
clone size: NA
D gene: NA
J gene: TRBJ1-2
CDR3 protein: CASRTAYGYTF
CDR3 DNA: TGTGCCAGCAGGACGGCCTATGGCTACACCTTC

V gene: TRBV7-9
clone size: NA
D gene: NA
J gene: TRBJ2-2
CDR3 protein: CASSLARRTGNTGELFF
CDR3 DNA: TGTGCCAGCAGCTTAGCGCGAAGGACGGGTAACACCGGGGAGCTGTTTTTT

V gene: TRBV7-8
clone size: NA
D gene: TRBD1
J gene: TRBJ2-5
CDR3 protein: CASSWDRDLETQYF
CDR3 DNA: TGTGCCAGCAGCTGGGACAGGGACTTAGAGACCCAGTACTTC

V gene: TRBV6-5
clone size: NA
D gene: TRBD1
J gene: TRBJ2-3
CDR3 protein: CASSYPDRSTSTDTQYF
CDR3 DNA: TGTGCCAGCAGTTACCCGGACAGGTCCACTAGCACAGATACGCAGTATTTT

V gene: TRBV30
clone size: NA
D gene: TRBD1
J gene: TRBJ2-1
CDR3 protein: CAWSVRALAGGAWSEQFF
CDR3 DNA: TGTGCCTGGAGTGTACGTGCCCTGGCAGGGGGCGCGTGGAGTGAGCAGTTCTTC

V gene: TRBV6-2/TRBV6-3
clone size: NA
D gene: TRBD1
J gene: TRBJ1-1
CDR3 protein: CASSYTLGSGQGNTEAFF
CDR3 DNA: TGTGCCAGCAGTTATACGTTAGGCTCTGGACAGGGGAACACTGAAGCTTTCTTT

V gene: TRBV5-4
clone size: NA
D gene: TRBD2
J gene: TRBJ2-5
CDR3 protein: CASSSLRTSTSGKETQYF
CDR3 DNA: TGTGCCAGCAGCTCCCTGCGAACTAGCACTAGCGGAAAAGAGACCCAGTACTTC

V gene: TRBV20-1
clone size: NA
D gene: NA
J gene: TRBJ2-1
CDR3 protein: CSVGYNEQFF
CDR3 DNA: TGCAGTGTCGGGTACAATGAGCAGTTCTTC

V gene: TRBV19
clone size: few
D gene: TRBD1
J gene: TRBJ2-5
CDR3 protein: CASSIGAAGGGETQYF
CDR3 DNA: TGTGCCAGTAGTATCGGTGCGGCAGGGGGCGGAGAGACCCAGTACTTC

V gene: TRBV6-1
clone size: NA
D gene: NA
J gene: TRBJ1-6
CDR3 protein: CASSPLGVYNSPLHF
CDR3 DNA: TGTGCCAGCAGTCCACTGGGAGTCTATAATTCACCCCTCCACTTT

V gene: TRBV6-1
clone size: NA
D gene: NA
J gene: TRBJ1-1
CDR3 protein: CALAGLTIMNTEAFF
CDR3 DNA: TGTGCCTTGGCGGGTCTCACTATTATGAACACTGAAGCTTTCTTT

V gene: TRBV20-1
clone size: few
D gene: NA
J gene: TRBJ1-3
CDR3 protein: CSARAGGNTIYF
CDR3 DNA: TGCAGTGCTAGGGCGGGGGGAAACACCATATATTTT

V gene: TRBV7-8
clone size: NA
D gene: TRBD1
J gene: TRBJ1-5
CDR3 protein: CASSLASRGYNQPQHF
CDR3 DNA: TGTGCCAGCAGCTTAGCGAGCAGGGGGTACAATCAGCCCCAGCATTTT

V gene: TRBV2
clone size: NA
D gene: NA
J gene: TRBJ1-2
CDR3 protein: CARAGAGDGYTF
CDR3 DNA: TGTGCCAGGGCAGGGGCGGGAGATGGCTACACCTTC

V gene: TRBV10-1
clone size: NA
D gene: NA
J gene: TRBJ2-5
CDR3 protein: CASSRNGQETQYF
CDR3 DNA: TGCGCCAGCAGTAGAAACGGCCAAGAGACCCAGTACTTC

V gene: TRBV7-2
clone size: NA
D gene: NA
J gene: TRBJ2-2
CDR3 protein: CASSRSGATGELFF
CDR3 DNA: TGTGCCAGCAGCCGGAGCGGAGCTACCGGGGAGCTGTTTTTT

V gene: TRBV12-5
clone size: NA
D gene: NA
J gene: TRBJ2-7
CDR3 protein: CASGGRAYEQYF
CDR3 DNA: TGTGCTAGTGGTGGCAGGGCTTACGAGCAGTACTTC

V gene: TRBV2
clone size: NA
D gene: NA
J gene: TRBJ2-2
CDR3 protein: CASSEIWGAEKNTGELFF
CDR3 DNA: TGTGCCAGCAGTGAAATCTGGGGGGCAGAGAAGAACACCGGGGAGCTGTTTTTT

V gene: TRBV2
clone size: NA
D gene: NA
J gene: TRBJ2-2
CDR3 protein: CASKRSANTGELFF
CDR3 DNA: TGTGCCAGCAAGAGATCGGCCAACACCGGGGAGCTGTTTTTT

V gene: TRBV12-3/TRBV12-4
clone size: NA
D gene: NA
J gene: TRBJ1-1
CDR3 protein: CASSLHQRNTEAFF
CDR3 DNA: TGTGCCAGCAGTTTACACCAGCGAAACACTGAAGCTTTCTTT

V gene: TRBV2
clone size: NA
D gene: NA
J gene: TRBJ1-2
CDR3 protein: CASSSDYYGYTF
CDR3 DNA: TGTGCCAGCAGTTCTGACTACTATGGCTACACCTTC

V gene: TRBV4-1
clone size: NA
D gene: NA
J gene: TRBJ2-2
CDR3 protein: CASSQGSDKEDTGELFF
CDR3 DNA: TGCGCCAGCAGCCAGGGATCTGACAAGGAGGACACCGGGGAGCTGTTTTTT

V gene: TRBV15
clone size: few
D gene: NA
J gene: TRBJ2-3
CDR3 protein: CATSSQGREDTQYF
CDR3 DNA: TGTGCCACCAGCAGTCAGGGACGGGAAGATACGCAGTATTTT

V gene: TRBV6-1
clone size: NA
D gene: NA
J gene: TRBJ2-3
CDR3 protein: CASSRASPPDTQYF
CDR3 DNA: TGTGCCAGCAGTCGGGCCTCTCCCCCAGATACGCAGTATTTT

V gene: TRBV29-1
clone size: NA
D gene: NA
J gene: TRBJ1-1
CDR3 protein: CSVAIVGPEAFF
CDR3 DNA: TGCAGCGTTGCGATAGTAGGACCTGAAGCTTTCTTT

V gene: TRBV20-1
clone size: NA
D gene: TRBD1
J gene: TRBJ1-5
CDR3 protein: CSAQPAIDRGGNQPQHF
CDR3 DNA: TGCAGTGCTCAGCCTGCTATCGACAGGGGAGGCAATCAGCCCCAGCATTTT

V gene: TRBV29-1
clone size: NA
D gene: NA
J gene: TRBJ1-5
CDR3 protein: CSVGGYNQPQHF
CDR3 DNA: TGCAGCGTGGGGGGTTACAATCAGCCCCAGCATTTT

V gene: TRBV4-2
clone size: NA
D gene: NA
J gene: TRBJ1-5
CDR3 protein: CASSQGGRGVNQPQHF
CDR3 DNA: TGTGCCAGCAGCCAAGGAGGTAGGGGTGTCAATCAGCCCCAGCATTTT

V gene: TRBV19
clone size: NA
D gene: TRBD2
J gene: TRBJ2-2
CDR3 protein: CASSIEASGGTGELFF
CDR3 DNA: TGTGCCAGTAGTATAGAAGCTAGCGGGGGCACCGGGGAGCTGTTTTTT

V gene: TRBV7-9
clone size: few
D gene: NA
J gene: TRBJ1-1
CDR3 protein: CASSLGGGRSIVNTEAFF
CDR3 DNA: TGTGCCAGCAGCTTAGGGGGGGGGCGCTCCATTGTGAACACTGAAGCTTTCTTT

V gene: TRBV7-2
clone size: few
D gene: NA
J gene: TRBJ2-4
CDR3 protein: CASCPLQGDIQYF
CDR3 DNA: TGTGCCAGCTGCCCCCTGCAGGGTGACATTCAGTACTTC

V gene: TRBV6-1
clone size: few
D gene: TRBD1
J gene: TRBJ2-7
CDR3 protein: CASQQYRGQGYEQYF
CDR3 DNA: TGTGCCAGCCAGCAGTACCGGGGACAGGGCTACGAGCAGTACTTC

V gene: TRBV20-1
clone size: few
D gene: TRBD1
J gene: TRBJ1-4
CDR3 protein: CSAYRGTDEKLFF
CDR3 DNA: TGCAGTGCTTACAGGGGGACTGATGAAAAACTGTTTTTT

V gene: TRBV7-9
clone size: NA
D gene: NA
J gene: TRBJ2-3
CDR3 protein: CASSLVGGATDTQYF
CDR3 DNA: TGTGCCAGCAGCTTAGTCGGGGGCGCCACAGATACGCAGTATTTT

V gene: TRBV20-1
clone size: few
D gene: NA
J gene: TRBJ1-4
CDR3 protein: CSAQRGNEKLFF
CDR3 DNA: TGCAGTGCCCAAAGGGGAAATGAAAAACTGTTTTTT

V gene: TRBV24-1
clone size: NA
D gene: NA
J gene: TRBJ2-2
CDR3 protein: CATSEGGSNTGELFF
CDR3 DNA: TGTGCCACCAGTGAGGGGGGATCTAACACCGGGGAGCTGTTTTTT

V gene: TRBV6-1
clone size: few
D gene: NA
J gene: TRBJ1-5
CDR3 protein: CASSEEGWGNQPQHF
CDR3 DNA: TGTGCCAGCAGTGAAGAAGGGTGGGGCAATCAGCCCCAGCATTTT

V gene: TRBV7-8
clone size: NA
D gene: NA
J gene: TRBJ2-5
CDR3 protein: CASSLGWGAAETQYF
CDR3 DNA: TGTGCCAGCAGCTTAGGGTGGGGAGCGGCAGAGACCCAGTACTTC

V gene: TRBV11-1
clone size: once
D gene: TRBD2
J gene: TRBJ2-7
CDR3 protein: CASSSETGLAGGREQYF
CDR3 DNA: TGTGCCAGCAGCTCGGAAACTGGACTAGCGGGGGGGCGCGAGCAGTACTTC

V gene: TRBV19
clone size: once
D gene: TRBD1
J gene: TRBJ1-6
CDR3 protein: CASTPQGQGNSPLHF
CDR3 DNA: TGTGCCAGTACCCCACAGGGACAGGGGAATTCACCCCTCCACTTT

V gene: TRBV18
clone size: once
D gene: TRBD2
J gene: TRBJ2-2
CDR3 protein: CASSPVGLAGGRTGELFF
CDR3 DNA: TGTGCCAGCTCACCCGTCGGGCTAGCGGGGGGCCGCACCGGGGAGCTGTTTTTT

V gene: TRBV30
clone size: NA
D gene: NA
J gene: TRBJ1-6
CDR3 protein: CAWSVGVRIPYNSPLHF
CDR3 DNA: TGTGCCTGGAGTGTAGGGGTCAGGATCCCCTATAATTCACCCCTCCACTTT

V gene: TRBV5-1
clone size: NA
D gene: NA
J gene: TRBJ1-2
CDR3 protein: CASSWDGGDNYGYTF
CDR3 DNA: TGCGCCAGCAGCTGGGATGGAGGGGACAACTATGGCTACACCTTC